This T cell receptor beta chain was obtained from a study of cytomegalovirus exposure and HLA in healthy donors. The primer mix had 60 Vbeta and 13 Jbeta primers. Assay used: immunoSEQ multiplex PCR; TCRdb lists only in-frame clones, some missing. The table lists hundreds of thousands of clones, roughly 79% of them singletons, with 1.8% in the top ten. The ends lost 4 bases at V and 4 bases at J; junction bases unmatched: 19. Germline V lookup: CDR1 MDHEN, CDR2 SYDVKM. The length of the CDR3 is 20 residues. The J gene is TRBJ2-6, the V gene TRBV28; 7 bases line up with TRBD1. The TCR was taken from a male donor in good health and CMV-seronegative. Sequencing input: PBMCs. The CDR3, as DNA: TGTGCCAGCAGTTCCCCCCCCGGGACAGACCGAAGTCGGGGGGCCAACGTCCTGACTTTC. Its translation: CASSSPPGTDRSRGANVLTF.